Following are 13 T cell receptor beta chains from one sample sequenced in a study of cytotoxic CD8 clonotypes in ibrutinib-treated CLL. Sequencing used immunoSEQ multiplex PCR; TCRdb keeps in-frame clones, though not all of them. Found here are just over 200,000 clones, more than 70% of them singletons; the top ten hold about an eighth. The sequenced sample was PBMCs, obtained after 12 months of ibrutinib treatment. The source is a human donor with chronic lymphocytic leukemia.

The chain couples TRBV5-1 to TRBJ2-6, with no clear D. Trimming removed 6 bases from V and 0 bases from J, with 7 bases in between. Germline CDR1 and CDR2: SGHRS and YFSETQ. This CDR3 has 14 residues. In nucleotides, the CDR3 is TGCGCCAGCAAGGCAGCCTCTGGGGCCAACGTCCTGACTTTC. It encodes CASKAASGANVLTF.

J is TRBJ2-5 and V is TRBV19; TRBD1 aligns across 9 bases. V gave up 4 bases and J gave up 5 bases; unmatched junction bases: 11. CDR1 and CDR2 (germline): LNHDA, SQIVND (reference sequence). This CDR3 is 16 amino acids long. In DNA, the CDR3 is TGTGCCAGTAGTACCTTGGGACAGGGCAGCTCGGAGACCCAGTACTTC. It translates to CASSTLGQGSSETQYF.

V is TRBV19 and J is TRBJ1-4; D unclear. The CDR3 totals 15 residues. Between the trimmed V and J ends, which lost 5 bases and 0 bases, there was a span of 10 bases. The germline gives CDR1 LNHDA, CDR2 SQIVND (reference sequence). The CDR3 spells CASSQQLATNEKLFF. CDR3 nucleotides: TGTGCCAGTAGTCAGCAGCTTGCAACTAATGAAAAACTGTTTTTT.

This chain uses TRBV4-1 with TRBJ1-2; TRBD1 agrees at 7 bases. The CDR3 spans 16 residues. Trimming cost V 0 bases and J 2 bases; bases outside gene matches: 6. Germline V lookup: CDR1 MGHRA, CDR2 YSYEKL. The CDR3 DNA is TGCGCCAGCAGCCAAGAGCAGGGCAGGGGGAACTATGGCTACACCTTC. Protein sequence: CASSQEQGRGNYGYTF.

V is TRBV27 and J is TRBJ2-1; D ambiguous. Germline assignment: CDR1 MNHEY and CDR2 SMNVEV (reference sequence). The CDR3 extends over 13 amino acids. Trimming took 4 bases from V and 7 from J, leaving 11 bases between them. The CDR3 sequence is CASSYRLRNEQFF. The CDR3, as DNA: TGTGCCAGCAGTTATCGACTGAGGAATGAGCAGTTCTTC.

This chain uses TRBV19 with TRBJ1-5; D might be TRBD1 (6 bases). CDR1 and CDR2 from the germline V gene are LNHDA and SQIVND (reference sequence). Trimming shortened V by 6 bases and J by 3 bases, and 15 bases separated the two germline ends. The CDR3 is made up of 15 amino acids. Written as DNA, the CDR3 is TGTGCCAGTAGGACACAGGGAAACATCAATCAGCCCCAGCATTTT. It translates to CASRTQGNINQPQHF.

This clone appeared once. V usage is TRBV5-1 and J usage is TRBJ2-7; 8 bases fit TRBD2. V shed 2 bases and J 0 bases; nucleotides not matched to a gene: 4. The CDR3 spans 15 residues. The germline gives CDR1 SGHRS, CDR2 YFSETQ. CDR3 sequence: CASSFSSGDSYEQYF. In DNA, the CDR3 is TGCGCCAGCAGCTTTAGTAGCGGGGACTCCTACGAGCAGTACTTC.

This rearrangement joins TRBV7-2 to TRBJ2-5; the D is unclear. The length of the CDR3 is 11 residues. Trimming removed 5 bases from V and 7 bases from J, with 8 bases in between. Germline V lookup: CDR1 SGHTA, CDR2 FQGNSA. For the CDR3, the DNA is TGTGCCAGCAGCCGGAGAGGGACCCAGTACTTC. The encoded protein is CASSRRGTQYF.

The chain links TRBV4-1 to TRBJ1-4; D gene unclear. V lost 0 bases and J 14 bases, leaving 22 bases between the germline ends. Germline-derived CDR1 and CDR2 are MGHRA and YSYEKL. CDR3 length: 16 amino acids. The CDR3, as DNA: TGCGCCAGCAGCCAAGATGGCAGGTCTGACATTTTAAAGCTGTTTTTT. This translates into CASSQDGRSDILKLFF.

A single count supports this clone. The gene calls are TRBV28 and TRBJ1-5; 7 nucleotides match TRBD1. Germline lookup yields CDR1 MDHEN and CDR2 SYDVKM. Trimming at V came to 6 bases and at J to 2 bases, leaving 4 bases not matched to a gene. The CDR3 runs to 14 residues. In DNA, the CDR3 is TGTGCCAGCAGAACCGGACAGGGCAATCAGCCCCAGCATTTT. Translating it yields CASRTGQGNQPQHF.

The chain joins TRBV13 to TRBJ2-1, with TRBD2 identical over 7 bases. V lost 4 bases, J lost 2 bases, and 8 bases stayed unmatched. The germline gives CDR1 PRHDT, CDR2 FYEKMQ (reference sequence). CDR3 size: 16 residues. The DNA of the CDR3 is TGTGCCAGCAGCTCCTTAGCGGGCCCGGCCTACAATGAGCAGTTCTTC. Protein product: CASSSLAGPAYNEQFF.

Notes on this clone: At the DNA level, this CDR3 is encoded by other sequences in the same sample as well. The chain carries TRBV7-9 and TRBJ1-1; D not certain. In germline, CDR1 is SEHNR, CDR2 FQNEAQ (reference sequence). Deletions cut 3 bases from V and 1 base from J, with 6 bases between. This CDR3 is 13 amino acids long. This CDR3 is CASSLSRNTEAFF. The CDR3 DNA sequence: TGTGCCAGCAGCTTGAGTCGGAACACTGAAGCTTTCTTT.

CDR3 sequence reads: CSVGGASNTEAFF. The CDR3, as DNA: TGCAGCGTTGGAGGGGCCTCCAACACTGAAGCTTTCTTT. The V gene is TRBV29-1, the J gene TRBJ1-1; D may be TRBD1 (5 bases). CDR1 is SQVTM and CDR2 is ANQGSEA in the germline V gene. V gave up 4 bases and J gave up 2 bases, with 11 bases separating them. The CDR3 length is 13 residues. The entire variable domain, with the rest obtained from reference TRBV29-1 and TRBJ1-1, is as follows: SAVISQKPSRDICQRGTSLTIQCQVDSQVTMMFWYRQQPGQSLTLIATANQGSEATYESGFVIDKFPISRPNLTFSTLTVSNMSPEDSSIYLCSVGGASNTEAFFGQGTRLTVV.